This TCR beta chain was identified during a study of cytomegalovirus exposure and HLA in healthy donors. Study background: The study placed less than 90% of its 350 to 450 genotyped donors in the Caucasian-associated ancestry cluster. Findings of the study overall: Three CMV-associated chains were confirmed in vitro to be specific for CMV antigens. As was reported, the HLA-A and HLA-B alleles of most subjects were accurately predicted from TCR beta sequences. Reports indicated that the classifier achieved high specificity and sensitivity in diagnosing cytomegalovirus status.

Regarding this clone: Its antigen is as yet unknown. Compared with germline, one end of the junction differs, possibly owing to a read error.

The CDR3 extends over 15 amino acids. The germline gives CDR1 SGHNT, CDR2 YYREEE (reference sequence). The PCR made use of 60 Vbeta and 13 Jbeta primers. Sequencing used immunoSEQ multiplex PCR; TCRdb keeps in-frame clones, though not all of them. This sample carries 120,000 to 150,000 clones, 75% to 90% of them seen once, and the ten largest clones take roughly 2.9%. The sequencing input was PBMCs. J is TRBJ1-2 and V is TRBV5-4, with TRBD1 matching 10 bases. The receptor's source is a woman under 40 in good health and CMV-seronegative. The CDR3 coding sequence is TGTGCCAGCACCTTGCCGGGACAGGGGAGGGGGGGCTACACCTTC. Protein: CASTLPGQGRGGYTF.